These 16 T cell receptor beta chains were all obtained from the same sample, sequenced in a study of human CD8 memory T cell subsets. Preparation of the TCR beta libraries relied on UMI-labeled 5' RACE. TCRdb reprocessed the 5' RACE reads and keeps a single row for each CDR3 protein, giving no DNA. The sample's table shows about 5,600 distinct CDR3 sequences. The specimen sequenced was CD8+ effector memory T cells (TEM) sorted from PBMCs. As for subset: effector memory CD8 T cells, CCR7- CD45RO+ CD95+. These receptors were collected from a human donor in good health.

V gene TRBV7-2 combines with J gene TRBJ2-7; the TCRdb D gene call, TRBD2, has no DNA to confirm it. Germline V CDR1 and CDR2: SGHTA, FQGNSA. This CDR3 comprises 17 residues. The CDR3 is CASSLALTPPASYEQYF.

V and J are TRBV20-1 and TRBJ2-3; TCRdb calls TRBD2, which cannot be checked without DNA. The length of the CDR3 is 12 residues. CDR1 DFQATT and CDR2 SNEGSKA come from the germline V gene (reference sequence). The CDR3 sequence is CSASLAGHTQYF.

Here the CDR3 reads CASSLEGHRPSYNEQFF. The rearrangement uses TRBV7-2 and TRBJ2-1; TCRdb gives TRBD1 as the D gene, but with no DNA this cannot be confirmed. CDR1 is SGHTA, CDR2 FQGNSA, per germline. There are 17 residues in the CDR3.

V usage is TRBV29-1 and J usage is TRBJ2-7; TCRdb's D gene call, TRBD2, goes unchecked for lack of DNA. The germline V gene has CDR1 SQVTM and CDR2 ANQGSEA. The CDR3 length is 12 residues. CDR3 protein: CSVVGLVTAQYF.

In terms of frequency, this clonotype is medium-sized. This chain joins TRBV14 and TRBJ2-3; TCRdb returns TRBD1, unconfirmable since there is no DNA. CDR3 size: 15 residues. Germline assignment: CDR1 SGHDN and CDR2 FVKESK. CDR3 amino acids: CASSPPAGQADTQYF.

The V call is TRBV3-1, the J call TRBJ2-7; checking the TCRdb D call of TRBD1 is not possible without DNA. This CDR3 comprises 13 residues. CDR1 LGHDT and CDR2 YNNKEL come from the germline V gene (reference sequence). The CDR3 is CASSQLTGGTQYF.

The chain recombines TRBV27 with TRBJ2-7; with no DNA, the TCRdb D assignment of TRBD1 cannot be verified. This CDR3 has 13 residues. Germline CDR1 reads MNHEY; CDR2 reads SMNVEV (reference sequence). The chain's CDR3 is CASSSGTSYEQYF.

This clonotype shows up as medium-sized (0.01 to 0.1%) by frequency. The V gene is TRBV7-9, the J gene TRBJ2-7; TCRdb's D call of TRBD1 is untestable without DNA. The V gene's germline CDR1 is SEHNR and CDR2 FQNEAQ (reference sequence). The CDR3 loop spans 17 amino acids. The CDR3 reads CASSRPIPVGFSYEQYF.

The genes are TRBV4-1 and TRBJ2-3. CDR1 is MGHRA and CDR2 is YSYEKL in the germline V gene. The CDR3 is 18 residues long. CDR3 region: CASSQADFVAVSTDTQYF.

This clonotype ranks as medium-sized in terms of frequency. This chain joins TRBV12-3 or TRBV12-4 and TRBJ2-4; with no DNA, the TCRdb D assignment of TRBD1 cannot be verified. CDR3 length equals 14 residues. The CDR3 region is CASSFGTGGDIQYF.

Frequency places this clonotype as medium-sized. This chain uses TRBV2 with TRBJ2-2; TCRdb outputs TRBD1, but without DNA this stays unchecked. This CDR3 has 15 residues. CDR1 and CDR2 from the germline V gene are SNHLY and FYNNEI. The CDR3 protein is CASRTGSYYTGELFF.

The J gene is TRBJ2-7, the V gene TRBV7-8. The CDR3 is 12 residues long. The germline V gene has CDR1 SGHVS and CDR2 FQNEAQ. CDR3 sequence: CASSSDFYEQYF. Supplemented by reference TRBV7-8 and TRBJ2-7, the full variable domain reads GAGVSQSPRYKVAKRGQDVALRCDPISGHVSLFWYQQALGQGPEFLTYFQNEAQLDKSGLPSDRFFAERPEGSVSTLKIQRTQQEDSAVYLCASSSDFYEQYFGPGTRLTVT.

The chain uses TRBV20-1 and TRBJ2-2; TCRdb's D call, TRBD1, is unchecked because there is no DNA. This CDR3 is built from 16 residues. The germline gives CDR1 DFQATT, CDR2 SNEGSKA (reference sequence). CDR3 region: CSARDIWKGDTGELFF.

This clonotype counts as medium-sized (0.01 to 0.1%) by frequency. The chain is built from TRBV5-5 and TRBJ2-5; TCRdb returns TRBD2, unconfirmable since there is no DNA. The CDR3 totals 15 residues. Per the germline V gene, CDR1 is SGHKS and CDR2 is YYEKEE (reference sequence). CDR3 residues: CASSFGLVSSETQYF.

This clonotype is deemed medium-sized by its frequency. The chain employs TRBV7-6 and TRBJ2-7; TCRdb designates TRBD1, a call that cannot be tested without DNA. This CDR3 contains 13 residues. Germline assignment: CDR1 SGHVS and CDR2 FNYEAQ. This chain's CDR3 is CASSLGEGNEQYF.

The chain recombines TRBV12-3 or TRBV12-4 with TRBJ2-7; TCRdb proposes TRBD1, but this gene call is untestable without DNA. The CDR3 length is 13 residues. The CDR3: CASRGGVWDEQYF.